This T cell receptor beta chain was documented in a study of control samples from healthy donors and cancer patients. The method was immunoSEQ multiplex PCR; TCRdb's version includes in-frame clones alone and lacks a portion of them. The sample lists approximately 59,000 clones, approximately 87% occurring once. V lost 6 bases and J 1 base, leaving 7 bases between the germline ends. The CDR3 spans 13 residues. Germline-derived CDR1 and CDR2 are WNHNN and SYGVQD (reference sequence). The material sequenced was PBMCs. V is TRBV10-1 and J is TRBJ1-5; maybe TRBD1 (5 bases). The TCR was taken from an older woman with lung cancer. As DNA, the CDR3 is TGCGCCAGCAGCCGGGACAGCAATCAGCCCCAGCATTTT. This codes for CASSRDSNQPQHF.